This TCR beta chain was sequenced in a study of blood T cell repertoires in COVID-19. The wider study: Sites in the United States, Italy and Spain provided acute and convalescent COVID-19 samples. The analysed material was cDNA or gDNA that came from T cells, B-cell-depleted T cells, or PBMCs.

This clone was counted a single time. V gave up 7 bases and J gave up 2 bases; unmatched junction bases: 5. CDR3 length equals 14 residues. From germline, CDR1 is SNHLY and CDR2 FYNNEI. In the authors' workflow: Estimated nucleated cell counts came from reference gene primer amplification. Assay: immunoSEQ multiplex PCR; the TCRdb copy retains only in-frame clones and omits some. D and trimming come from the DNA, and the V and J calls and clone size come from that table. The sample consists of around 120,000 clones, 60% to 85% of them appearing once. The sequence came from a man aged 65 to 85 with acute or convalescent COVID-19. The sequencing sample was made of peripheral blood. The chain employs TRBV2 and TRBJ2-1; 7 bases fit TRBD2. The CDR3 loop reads CASTRRGTYNEQFF. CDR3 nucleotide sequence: TGTGCCAGCACGAGGCGGGGGACCTACAATGAGCAGTTCTTC.